This T cell receptor (beta chain) was sequenced during a study of read filtering for tumor transcriptome and immune sequencing. Study summary: Revised staging placed eight or nine patients in R-ISS I, 15 to 20 in II, 6 or 7 in III. General study points: Without single-read clonotypes, shared clonotype proportions correlated more between IR-seq and RNA-seq.

Molecular barcoded adaptors covering alpha/delta and beta/gamma chains were used on about 390 ng RNA. A single record per CDR3 protein comes from TCRdb applying MiXCR to the reads. The sample holds tens of thousands of distinct CDR3 sequences, 20% to 25% seen once. This clonotype was found many times. The antigen remains unidentified. Every patient had bone marrow sampled while the disease was active. The sample was a population of CD138-negative cells sorted from bone marrow. The clonotype comes from a donor at least 40 years old with multiple myeloma.

This CDR3 is CASSRRVWVNTEAFF. For the CDR3, the DNA is TGTGCCAGCAGTCGTCGGGTCTGGGTCAACACTGAAGCTTTCTTT. This chain connects TRBV28 to TRBJ1-1; D not resolved. V lost 5 bases, J lost 2 bases, and 15 bases lay in between. Germline CDR1 is MDHEN and CDR2 is SYDVKM. The CDR3 totals 15 residues.